This record looks at one T cell receptor (beta chain) sequence and its context. This CDR3 contains 16 residues. The germline V gene has CDR1 SGHRS and CDR2 YFSETQ. Unmatched junction bases numbered 2, after V lost 0 bases and J lost 0 bases. This sample was included in a study of blood T cell repertoires in COVID-19. Profiling relied on immunoSEQ multiplex PCR, and the TCRdb table lists in-frame clones only, not all of them. The repertoire includes a few hundred thousand clones, nearly 90% of them detected once, and more than 0.85% sits in the top ten. This receptor was obtained from a woman in her 40s with COVID-19, enrolled during active disease. The genes are TRBV5-1 and TRBJ1-3; the match to TRBD1 covers 8 bases. Sequencing used peripheral blood. DNA of the CDR3: TGCGCCAGCAGCTTGGACAGGGGGGACTCTGGAAACACCATATATTTT. Its translation: CASSLDRGDSGNTIYF.